These T cell receptor beta chains were read from a single sample in a study of blood T cell repertoires in COVID-19. This table comes from immunoSEQ multiplex PCR, and its TCRdb copy is limited to in-frame clones, with some not included. The sample yields 490,000 or so clones, approximately 90% seen once. Sample: PBMCs or T cells enriched from blood (not recorded which). The receptors here all came from a woman aged 40 to 50 who had recovered from COVID-19. The CDR3 runs from the conserved cysteine through the conserved F or W. A D gene is named only where the DNA matches it firmly. A clone size is listed for some rows: how often the clone was seen (once, few, many), or a class if it is expanded.

size	J	D	V	DNA	CDR3
-	TRBJ1-1	-	TRBV7-8	TGTGCCAGCAGCCCCCCACAGGGCCTGGGCACTGAAGCTTTCTTT	CASSPPQGLGTEAFF
-	TRBJ1-5	-	TRBV27	TGTGCCAGCAGTTTGGGGGGGAGGCAGCCCCAGCATTTT	CASSLGGRQPQHF
-	TRBJ1-4	-	TRBV3-1/TRBV3-2	TGTGCCAGCACCCCCAACCCCCGGCGGGCTGAAAAACTGTTTTTT	CASTPNPRRAEKLFF
-	TRBJ2-1	TRBD2	TRBV5-1	TGCGCCAGCAGCTTAGGACTAGCGGGAGGGGGCAATGAGCAGTTCTTC	CASSLGLAGGGNEQFF
few	TRBJ1-1	TRBD1	TRBV19	TGTGCCAGTAAGTGGTCCGGGACAGGGGGCGCGAACACTGAAGCTTTCTTT	CASKWSGTGGANTEAFF
-	TRBJ1-5	-	TRBV6-2/TRBV6-3	TGTGCCAGCAGTTACTCAGGGGTTTGGAGCAATCAGCCCCAGCATTTT	CASSYSGVWSNQPQHF
-	TRBJ1-2	-	TRBV11-2	TGTGCCAGCAGCTTAGCCTCCGGGATTAACTATGGCTACACCTTC	CASSLASGINYGYTF
-	TRBJ1-4	-	TRBV19	TGTGCCAGTACCACTTCTCGGGGTTTTAATGAAAAACTGTTTTTT	CASTTSRGFNEKLFF
-	TRBJ1-2	-	TRBV5-1	TGCGCCAGCAGCTTGGACAGGGAAGGTGGCTACACCTTC	CASSLDREGGYTF
-	TRBJ1-2	TRBD1	TRBV4-3	TGCGCCAGCAGCCACTTGGTGGGACAGGGGGCGCGTTCCCCGTATGGCTACACCTTC	CASSHLVGQGARSPYGYTF
once	TRBJ1-5	-	TRBV5-6	TGTGCCAGCAGCTTCACAGGGTTCAATCAGCCCCAGCATTTT	CASSFTGFNQPQHF
once	TRBJ2-1	TRBD2	TRBV11-3	TGTGCCAGCACCAAAGGACTAGCTGGGGGTGGCAATGAGCAGTTCTTC	CASTKGLAGGGNEQFF
-	TRBJ2-7	TRBD1	TRBV5-1	TGCGCCAGCAGCTTGGGAGGGACAGGGAGCTACGAGCAGTACTTC	CASSLGGTGSYEQYF
-	TRBJ2-1	TRBD2	TRBV10-3	TGTGCCATCAGTGAAGAATTAGCGGGAGGGCCCATAAATGAGCAGTTCTTC	CAISEELAGGPINEQFF
-	TRBJ2-1	TRBD2	TRBV24-1	TGTGCCACCAGGTCCGGGACTAGCGGGAGGCAGGATGAGCAGTTCTTC	CATRSGTSGRQDEQFF
few	TRBJ1-2	-	TRBV5-1	TGCGCCAGCAGCTTGGGACAGGCTATTAACTATGGCTACACCTTC	CASSLGQAINYGYTF
-	TRBJ2-6	-	TRBV7-2	TGTGCCAGCAGCTTAGGATCGGCGGCGCTTACTGGGGCCAACGTCCTGACTTTC	CASSLGSAALTGANVLTF
once	TRBJ2-5	TRBD2	TRBV6-5	TGTGCCAGCAGCCTAGCGGGAGGGCCCGGAGAGACCCAGTACTTC	CASSLAGGPGETQYF
-	TRBJ2-4	-	TRBV7-2	TGTGCCAGCAGCTTAGGTTCGTCCTATAAAAACATTCAGTACTTC	CASSLGSSYKNIQYF
-	TRBJ2-7	-	TRBV6-1	TGTGCCAGCAGTGAGACTTCCTACGAGCAGTACTTC	CASSETSYEQYF
-	TRBJ1-2	-	TRBV30	TGTGCCTGGACAATACGGGGGGGAGGCTATGGCTACACCTTC	CAWTIRGGGYGYTF
-	TRBJ2-1	-	TRBV4-3	TGCGCCAGCAGCCAAGAGCCCCTTATTCTTAGTGAGCAGTTCTTC	CASSQEPLILSEQFF
few	TRBJ1-1	TRBD1	TRBV5-4	TGTGCCAGCAGCAATCCGGGACAGGGAGGTACTGAAGCTTTCTTT	CASSNPGQGGTEAFF
-	TRBJ1-1	TRBD1	TRBV5-1	TGCGCCAGCAGCTTGGAGTATCAGGGGGTGGGCACTGAAGCTTTCTTT	CASSLEYQGVGTEAFF
-	TRBJ1-2	-	TRBV29-1	TGCAGCGTTCGCTACGCTTGGGGCTACACCTTC	CSVRYAWGYTF
-	TRBJ2-1	-	TRBV14	TGTGCCAGCAGCCAAGGCGGGTCGGGCTCCTACAATGAGCAGTTCTTC	CASSQGGSGSYNEQFF
-	TRBJ1-1	-	TRBV4-3	TGCGCCAGCAGCCAAGATGGAGGGACTGAAGCTTTCTTT	CASSQDGGTEAFF
-	TRBJ1-1	-	TRBV27	TGTGCCAGCAGCTCGGGGGTGAACACTGAAGCTTTCTTT	CASSSGVNTEAFF
-	TRBJ1-5	-	TRBV30	TGTGCCTGGAGTGTGGGTCTGAGGCAGCCCCAGCATTTT	CAWSVGLRQPQHF
-	TRBJ1-4	-	TRBV12-3/TRBV12-4	TGTGCCAGCAGTGAATATACAGAAAAACTGTTTTTT	CASSEYTEKLFF
-	TRBJ1-4	-	TRBV14	TGTGCCAGCAGTCATGCCGGGTGGGCAACTAATGAAAAACTGTTTTTT	CASSHAGWATNEKLFF
-	TRBJ1-5	TRBD1	TRBV18	TGTGCCAGCTCGCTACAGGGGGCCGGTCAGCCCCAGCATTTT	CASSLQGAGQPQHF
-	TRBJ2-1	TRBD2	TRBV10-1	TGCGCCAGCAGTCCCGGACTAGCGGGAGTGGATGAGCAGTTCTTC	CASSPGLAGVDEQFF
-	TRBJ1-3	-	TRBV4-2	TGTGCCAGCAGCCAACAGGGAACTGGAAACACCATATATTTT	CASSQQGTGNTIYF
-	TRBJ1-1	-	TRBV27	TGTGCCAGCAGCAGAGACAGCAAACGGGACACTGAAGCTTTCTTT	CASSRDSKRDTEAFF
-	TRBJ1-2	-	TRBV4-3	TGCGCCAGCAGCCAGGACCCGACAGGCCGGTCTAACTATGGCTACACCTTC	CASSQDPTGRSNYGYTF
few	TRBJ1-1	-	TRBV5-1	TGCGCCAGCAGCTGGGGAGGGACGGAAGACACTGAAGCTTTCTTT	CASSWGGTEDTEAFF
once	TRBJ1-5	-	TRBV14	TGTGCCAGGGACATTCAGCCCCAGCATTTT	CARDIQPQHF
-	TRBJ2-2	TRBD2	TRBV19	TGTGCCAGTCTGGGACTAGGAGACACCGGGGAGCTGTTTTTT	CASLGLGDTGELFF
-	TRBJ2-5	TRBD1	TRBV13	TGTGCCAGCAGCAATCGGACAGGGGTAGGACAAGAGACCCAGTACTTC	CASSNRTGVGQETQYF
-	TRBJ1-2	-	TRBV6-1	TGTGCCAGCAGTGAAGGCGCAGGGCCCTACTATGGCTACACCTTC	CASSEGAGPYYGYTF
once	TRBJ2-1	-	TRBV21-1	TGTGCCAGCAGGTCGACACAGGGGGCGCCAGCAAATGAGCAGTTCTTC	CASRSTQGAPANEQFF
few	TRBJ2-5	TRBD1	TRBV7-9	TGTGCCAGCAGCTTAGCTTCCGGGACAGGGAGGGAGACCCAGTACTTC	CASSLASGTGRETQYF
-	TRBJ2-3	TRBD2	TRBV13	TGTGCCAGCAGCCATATACTAGCGGGAGCTGAGGCAGATACGCAGTATTTT	CASSHILAGAEADTQYF
-	TRBJ1-2	TRBD1	TRBV5-1	TGCGCCAGCAGCCCGGACAGGGCTGGTGGCTACACCTTC	CASSPDRAGGYTF
-	TRBJ1-1	-	TRBV2	TGTGCCAGCAACATAATGGAGACCCGCGAAGCTTTCTTT	CASNIMETREAFF
few	TRBJ2-1	TRBD2	TRBV5-6	TGTGCCAGCAGCCCTTCTAGCGGGAGATACAATGAGCAGTTCTTC	CASSPSSGRYNEQFF
-	TRBJ1-3	-	TRBV7-9	TGTGCCAGCAGCTTATCAGGGGTGTCTGGAAACACCATATATTTT	CASSLSGVSGNTIYF
-	TRBJ2-3	-	TRBV4-1	TGCGCCAGCAGCCTCGGGACTCACATAGATACGCAGTATTTT	CASSLGTHIDTQYF
-	TRBJ1-2	-	TRBV5-6	TGTGCCAGCAGCCCCGACAGGAGCTATGGCTACACCTTC	CASSPDRSYGYTF
once	TRBJ2-7	-	TRBV15	TGTGCCACCAGCAGGGACCCGGGCGGGGCGGAACAGTACTTC	CATSRDPGGAEQYF
once	TRBJ2-7	-	TRBV6-2/TRBV6-3	TGTGCCAGCAGTGGGGACTTTTACGAGCAGTACTTC	CASSGDFYEQYF
-	TRBJ2-5	-	TRBV11-2	TGTGCCAGCAGCTATAGCAAAGAGACCCAGTACTTC	CASSYSKETQYF
few	TRBJ2-7	TRBD1	TRBV4-1	TGCGCCAGCAGCCAACCGGACAGGGATTACGAGCAGTACTTC	CASSQPDRDYEQYF
-	TRBJ1-2	-	TRBV5-1	TGCGCCAGCGCTTTGGCAGGGATGGATGGCTACACCTTC	CASALAGMDGYTF
few	TRBJ1-5	-	TRBV6-1	TGTGCCAGCAGTGAAGCGCTTGGCAGCAATCAGCCCCAGCATTTT	CASSEALGSNQPQHF
-	TRBJ2-6	TRBD1	TRBV5-1	TGCGCCAGCAGCCTGGACAGGCCCGGGGCCAACGTCCTGACTTTC	CASSLDRPGANVLTF
-	TRBJ2-1	-	TRBV4-2	TGTGCCAGCAGCCAGTACTATCCCTCCTACAATGAGCAGTTCTTC	CASSQYYPSYNEQFF